This T cell receptor (beta chain) came from a study of blood T cell repertoires in COVID-19. Across the study: There were acute and convalescent COVID-19 samples, and they came from the United States, Italy and Spain. PBMCs, B-cell-depleted T cells, or T cells were the source of the cDNA or gDNA that made up the material.

Authors' methods: Scientists estimated how many nucleated cells there were by amplifying reference gene primers. Profiled with immunoSEQ multiplex PCR; TCRdb holds only in-frame clones, not every one. V, J and clone size were drawn from that table, and D and trimming were deduced from the DNA. The sample lists about 110,000 clones; around 83% were seen once. CDR1 is MNHNY and CDR2 is SVGAGI in the germline V gene (reference sequence). This CDR3 region has 14 residues. V was clipped by 2 bases and J by 8 bases; unmatched bases: 6. The rearrangement links TRBV6-6 to TRBJ1-5; 7 bases are a match to TRBD1. The specimen sequenced was peripheral blood. The TCR was taken from a man aged 65 to 85 with acute or convalescent COVID-19. CDR3 nucleotides: TGTGCCAGCAGTTACCGAGACAGGGACAAGCCCCAGCATTTT. This codes for CASSYRDRDKPQHF.